This is a list of T cell receptor beta chains from one sample in a study of cytomegalovirus exposure and HLA in healthy donors. TCRdb keeps only in-frame clones here, not all; method: immunoSEQ multiplex PCR. Of tens of thousands of clones listed, around 90% were seen once; the top ten hold roughly 2.1%. The sample taken for sequencing was PBMCs. The origin of the receptors is a man in his thirties or forties in good health and CMV-seronegative. Both conserved end residues are part of each CDR3. The D gene is left open where the match is weak. Rows may omit the clone size; those that give it use once, few, many or a size class.

NA,NA,TRBJ1-4,TRBV28,CASSFPGGGNEKLFF,TGTGCCAGCAGTTTTCCGGGAGGTGGTAATGAAAAACTGTTTTTT
TRBD2,once,TRBJ2-1,TRBV5-1,CASSLAGLAGGLYEQFF,TGCGCCAGCAGCTTGGCCGGACTAGCGGGGGGGCTCTATGAGCAGTTCTTC
TRBD2,NA,TRBJ2-1,TRBV7-9,CASSPPTSRDEQFF,TGTGCCAGCAGCCCTCCGACTAGCAGGGATGAGCAGTTCTTC
TRBD1,NA,TRBJ2-2,TRBV14,CASSRRQGYTGELFF,TGTGCCAGCAGCCGTCGACAGGGGTATACCGGGGAGCTGTTTTTT
NA,NA,TRBJ2-7,TRBV28,CASSTYRAYEQYF,TGTGCCAGCAGTACATACAGGGCTTACGAGCAGTACTTC
TRBD1,NA,TRBJ1-5,TRBV25-1,CASSQTGVSEDNQPQHF,TGTGCCAGCAGCCAAACAGGGGTCTCAGAAGATAATCAGCCCCAGCATTTT
TRBD1,NA,TRBJ2-7,TRBV6-5,CASRKDRSTYEQYF,TGTGCCAGCAGGAAGGACAGGTCAACCTACGAGCAGTACTTC
NA,NA,TRBJ2-5,TRBV18,CASSPSWASYQETQYF,TGTGCCAGCTCACCAAGTTGGGCCTCGTACCAAGAGACCCAGTACTTC
TRBD2,NA,TRBJ2-1,TRBV10-2,CASCSGTYNEQFF,TGCGCCAGCTGCAGCGGGACCTACAATGAGCAGTTCTTC
NA,NA,TRBJ2-6,TRBV19,CASSIRGDGANVLTF,TGTGCCAGTAGTATACGGGGAGATGGGGCCAACGTCCTGACTTTC
NA,once,TRBJ2-7,TRBV28,CASSSLPGRGTYEQYF,TGTGCCAGCAGCTCTCTGCCCGGACGGGGGACCTACGAGCAGTACTTC
TRBD2,NA,TRBJ2-1,TRBV5-1,CASSFSGRFDEQFF,TGCGCCAGCAGCTTTAGCGGGAGGTTCGATGAGCAGTTCTTC
NA,NA,TRBJ2-3,TRBV15,CATSQLSWESTDTQYF,TGTGCCACCTCCCAGTTGTCATGGGAGAGCACAGATACGCAGTATTTT
NA,NA,TRBJ1-1,TRBV4-1,CASSLPDGGTRWVTEAFF,TGCGCCAGCAGCCTCCCCGACGGGGGAACTAGATGGGTCACTGAAGCTTTCTTT
NA,NA,TRBJ1-1,TRBV5-8,CASVPGARVAFF,TGTGCCAGCGTGCCAGGGGCAAGGGTAGCTTTCTTT
NA,NA,TRBJ2-1,TRBV15,CATSRDRGASGSYNEQFF,TGTGCCACCAGCAGAGATCGGGGGGCTAGCGGCAGCTACAATGAGCAGTTCTTC
TRBD1,NA,TRBJ2-3,TRBV2,CASSERQGRTDTQYF,TGTGCCAGCAGTGAGAGACAGGGTCGCACAGATACGCAGTATTTT